These T cell receptor beta chains were read from a single sample in a study of T-cell reconstitution after alpha-beta-depleted transplantation in children. TCRdb reanalysed the PCR reads using MiXCR and keeps one entry per CDR3 protein. The sample records 490,000 or so distinct CDR3 sequences, over 9.5% being singletons. Material: PBMCs, obtained before TCRalphabeta/CD19-depleted stem cell transplant. All receptors come from a child aged 2-15 years with inherited bone marrow failure, due to receive a stem cell transplant. CDR3s include the opening cysteine and the closing phenylalanine or tryptophan. Fields, in order: J gene, CDR3 length, clone size, D gene, V gene, CDR3 DNA, CDR3 protein. The D gene is left open where the match is weak. Clone sizes are given selectively: once, few, many, or a class where the clone is expanded.

>TRBJ2-3|16|few|TRBD1|TRBV23-1
TGCGCCAGCAGTCAACCCGGGACAGGGGGGACAGATACGCAGTATTTT
CASSQPGTGGTDTQYF
>TRBJ2-1|14|many|.|TRBV6-1
TGTGCCAGCAGTCTTCACGGACTGCACAATGAGCAGTTCTTC
CASSLHGLHNEQFF
>TRBJ1-1|15|many|.|TRBV6-5
TGTGCCAGCAGTTATCACGGGACGGGGAACACTGAAGCTTTCTTT
CASSYHGTGNTEAFF
>TRBJ2-5|16|many|TRBD2|TRBV20-1
TGCAGTGCTAGAGATCCCGTACTAGCGGGGGAAGAGACCCAGTACTTC
CSARDPVLAGEETQYF
>TRBJ2-7|14|many|.|TRBV5-1
TGCGCCAGCAGCTTGGAGATCAAAACGGGCGAGCAGTACTTC
CASSLEIKTGEQYF
>TRBJ2-6|17|many|.|TRBV29-1
TGCAGCGTTGCTGGGCAGGGAGGTCCCTCTGGGGCCAACGTCCTGACTTTC
CSVAGQGGPSGANVLTF
>TRBJ2-7|15|many|.|TRBV5-1
TGCGCCAGCAGCTTGGCGGGACGGAGCGCCTACGAGCAGTACTTC
CASSLAGRSAYEQYF
>TRBJ2-2|17|.|TRBD2|TRBV12-3/TRBV12-4
TGTGCCAGCAGTTTTTGGCTAGCGGGGCCGAACACCGGGGAGCTGTTTTTT
CASSFWLAGPNTGELFF
>TRBJ2-2|14|many|TRBD2|TRBV20-1
TGCAGTGCTTCCCGGGACTATAGGGCCGGGGAGCTGTTTTTT
CSASRDYRAGELFF
>TRBJ2-7|14|many|TRBD1|TRBV27
TGTGCCAGCAGTTATGGGACAGGGTCCTACGAGCAGTACTTC
CASSYGTGSYEQYF
>TRBJ2-1|14|few|.|TRBV27
TGTGCCAGCAGTTTAGTTATGCACGGGGGAGAGCAGTTCTTC
CASSLVMHGGEQFF
>TRBJ2-3|17|many|.|TRBV28
TGTGCCAGCAGCCATAACGGCCCCCGGACTTTCACAGATACGCAGTATTTT
CASSHNGPRTFTDTQYF
>TRBJ2-7|15|many|.|TRBV2
TGTGCCAGCAGTGACATTGGGGCTGTTTCCTACGAGCAGTACTTC
CASSDIGAVSYEQYF
>TRBJ2-1|14|many|.|TRBV5-1
TGCGCCAGCAGCTTGGTGGGTAGCGGCAATGAGCAGTTCTTC
CASSLVGSGNEQFF
>TRBJ2-3|18|many|TRBD2|TRBV15
TGTGCCACCAGCAGAGAGGGCGGGAGTAGCCCTGGCACAGATACGCAGTATTTT
CATSREGGSSPGTDTQYF
>TRBJ1-2|20|many|TRBD1|TRBV7-9
TGTGCCAGCAGCACTTATGAGACAGGGGGTGACAAAGGAGCTAACTATGGCTACACCTTC
CASSTYETGGDKGANYGYTF
>TRBJ1-6|18|many|.|TRBV7-8
TGTGCCAGCAGCTTGAACAGGGCCACGAGCTCCTATAATTCACCCCTCCACTTT
CASSLNRATSSYNSPLHF
>TRBJ2-7|16|many|.|TRBV12-3/TRBV12-4
TGTGCCAGCGGCTTACCACAGGGCCGAAGCTTCCACGAGCAGTACTTC
CASGLPQGRSFHEQYF
>TRBJ2-3|15|many|TRBD2|TRBV12-3/TRBV12-4
TGTGCCAGCAGCTTCTTAGCGGGAGGAACGGATACGCAGTATTTT
CASSFLAGGTDTQYF
>TRBJ2-1|16|many|.|TRBV6-5
TGTGCCAGCAGTTACCTGGCGGGACTTCCAGACAATGAGCAGTTCTTC
CASSYLAGLPDNEQFF
>TRBJ2-5|12|many|TRBD1|TRBV27
TGTGCCAGCAGTGGACAGGGGAGGGCCCAGTACTTC
CASSGQGRAQYF
>TRBJ1-1|14|few|.|TRBV3-1
TGTGCCAGCAGCCAATTGAAGGGGGGGACTGAAGCTTTCTTT
CASSQLKGGTEAFF
>TRBJ1-1|14|many|TRBD1|TRBV11-2
TGTGCCAGCAGCTCCCCCCCCAGGGGGGTTGAAGCTTTCTTT
CASSSPPRGVEAFF